This T cell receptor beta chain originates from a study of T cells in Graves' hyperthyroidism and ophthalmopathy. Study-level results: Classification by a 13 V-J model distinguished ophthalmopathy from stable hyperthyroidism.

Trimming took 4 bases from V and 2 from J; bases not matched to a gene: 12. Germline V gene lookup returns CDR1 MNHEY and CDR2 SVGAGI. The CDR3 is made up of 19 amino acids. RNA transcripts provided the source from which TCR beta CDR3 regions were amplified. Researchers ran a first-round RT-PCR on the TCR CDR3 using the HTBI primer set. Using its own MiXCR run on the multiplex PCR reads, TCRdb lists one record per CDR3 protein. The table has about 420,000 distinct CDR3 sequences, 15% to 19% seen once. Ten or more counts support this clonotype. Its antigen remains unknown. This TCR came from a woman aged 18-29 years with Graves' hyperthyroidism. Sequencing was performed on blood. This rearrangement joins TRBV6-5 to TRBJ2-3, with 13 positions matching TRBD2. CDR3 loop: CASSSPRLAGGPHTDTQYF. For the CDR3, the DNA is TGTGCCAGCAGTTCCCCCCGACTAGCGGGGGGCCCCCACACAGATACGCAGTATTTT.